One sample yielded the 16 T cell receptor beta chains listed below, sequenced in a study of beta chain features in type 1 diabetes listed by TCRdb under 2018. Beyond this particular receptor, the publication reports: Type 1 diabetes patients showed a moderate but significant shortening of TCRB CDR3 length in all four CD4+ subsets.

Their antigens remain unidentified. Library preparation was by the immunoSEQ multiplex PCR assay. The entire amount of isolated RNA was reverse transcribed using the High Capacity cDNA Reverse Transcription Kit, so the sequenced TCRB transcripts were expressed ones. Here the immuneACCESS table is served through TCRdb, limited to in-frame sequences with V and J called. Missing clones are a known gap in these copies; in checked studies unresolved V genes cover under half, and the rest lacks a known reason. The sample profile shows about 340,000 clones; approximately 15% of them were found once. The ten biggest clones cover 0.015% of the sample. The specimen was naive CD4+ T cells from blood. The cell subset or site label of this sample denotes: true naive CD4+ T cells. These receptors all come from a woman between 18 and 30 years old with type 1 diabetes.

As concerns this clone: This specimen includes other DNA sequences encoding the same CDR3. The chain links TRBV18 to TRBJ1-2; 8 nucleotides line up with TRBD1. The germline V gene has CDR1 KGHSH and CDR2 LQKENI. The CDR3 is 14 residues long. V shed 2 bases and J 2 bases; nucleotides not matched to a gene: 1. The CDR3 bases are TGTGCCAGCTCACCAGGACAGGGCAACTATGGCTACACCTTC. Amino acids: CASSPGQGNYGYTF.

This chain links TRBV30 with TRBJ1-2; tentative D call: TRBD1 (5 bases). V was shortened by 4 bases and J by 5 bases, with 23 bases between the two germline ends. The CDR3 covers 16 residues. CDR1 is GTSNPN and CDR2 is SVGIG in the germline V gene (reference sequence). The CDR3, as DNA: TGTGCCTGGACTCCTCCGGGGGGTCGAGGGTATTATGGCTACACCTTC. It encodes CAWTPPGGRGYYGYTF.

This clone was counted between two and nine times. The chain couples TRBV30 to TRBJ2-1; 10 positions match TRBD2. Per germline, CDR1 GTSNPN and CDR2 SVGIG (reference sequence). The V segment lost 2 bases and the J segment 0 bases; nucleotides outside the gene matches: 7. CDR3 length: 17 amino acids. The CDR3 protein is CAWSRPGLASSYNEQFF. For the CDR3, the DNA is TGTGCCTGGAGTCGACCGGGACTAGCGAGCTCCTACAATGAGCAGTTCTTC.

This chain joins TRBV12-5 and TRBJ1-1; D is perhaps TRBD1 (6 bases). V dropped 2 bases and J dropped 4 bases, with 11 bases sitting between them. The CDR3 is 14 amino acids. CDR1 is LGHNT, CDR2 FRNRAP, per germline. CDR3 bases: TGTGCTAGTGGTTTGTCACGAGGGGGCACTGAAGCTTTCTTT. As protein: CASGLSRGGTEAFF. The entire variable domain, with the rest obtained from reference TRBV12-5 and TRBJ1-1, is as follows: DARVTQTPRHKVTEMGQEVTMRCQPILGHNTVFWYRQTMMQGLELLAYFRNRAPLDDSGMPKDRFSAEMPDATLATLKIQPSEPRDSAVYFCASGLSRGGTEAFFGQGTRLTVV.

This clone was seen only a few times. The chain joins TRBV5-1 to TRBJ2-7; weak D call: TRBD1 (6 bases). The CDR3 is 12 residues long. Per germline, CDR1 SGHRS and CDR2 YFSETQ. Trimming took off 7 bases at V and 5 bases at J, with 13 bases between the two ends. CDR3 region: CASRRGFDEQYF. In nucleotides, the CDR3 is TGCGCCAGCCGCAGGGGCTTCGACGAGCAGTACTTC. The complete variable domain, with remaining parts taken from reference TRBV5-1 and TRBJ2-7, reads KAGVTQTPRYLIKTRGQQVTLSCSPISGHRSVSWYQQTPGQGLQFLFEYFSETQRNKGNFPGRFSGRQFSNSRSEMNVSTLELGDSALYLCASRRGFDEQYFGPGTRLTVT.

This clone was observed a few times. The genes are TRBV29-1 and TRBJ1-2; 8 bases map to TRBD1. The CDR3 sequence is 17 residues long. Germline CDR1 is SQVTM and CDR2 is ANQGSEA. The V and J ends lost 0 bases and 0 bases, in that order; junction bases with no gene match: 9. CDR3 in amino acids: CSVEDHGTGYANYGYTF. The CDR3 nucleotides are TGCAGCGTTGAAGATCACGGGACAGGCTACGCTAACTATGGCTACACCTTC.

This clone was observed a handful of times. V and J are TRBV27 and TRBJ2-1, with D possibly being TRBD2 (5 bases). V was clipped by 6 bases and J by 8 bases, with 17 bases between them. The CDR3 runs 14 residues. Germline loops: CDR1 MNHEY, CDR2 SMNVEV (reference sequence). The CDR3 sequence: CASRGRIMRDEQFF. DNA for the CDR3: TGTGCCAGCAGAGGACGGATCATGAGGGATGAGCAGTTCTTC.

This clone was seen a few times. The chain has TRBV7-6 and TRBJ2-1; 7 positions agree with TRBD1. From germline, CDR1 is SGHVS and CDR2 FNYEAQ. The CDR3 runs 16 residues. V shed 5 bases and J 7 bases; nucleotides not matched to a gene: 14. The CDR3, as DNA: TGTGCCAGCAGCGAATTGACAGGGTCCCCCGTTAATGAGCAGTTCTTC. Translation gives CASSELTGSPVNEQFF.

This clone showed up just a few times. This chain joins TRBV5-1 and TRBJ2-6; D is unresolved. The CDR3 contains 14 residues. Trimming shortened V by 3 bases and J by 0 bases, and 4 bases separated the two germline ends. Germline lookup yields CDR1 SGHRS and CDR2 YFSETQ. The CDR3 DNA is TGCGCCAGCAGCTCTTTCTCTGGGGCCAACGTCCTGACTTTC. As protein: CASSSFSGANVLTF.

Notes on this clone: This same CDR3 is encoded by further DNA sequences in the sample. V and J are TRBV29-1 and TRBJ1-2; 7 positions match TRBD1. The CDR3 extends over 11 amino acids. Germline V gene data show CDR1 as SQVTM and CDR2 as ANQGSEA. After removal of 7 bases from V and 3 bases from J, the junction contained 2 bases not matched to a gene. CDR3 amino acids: CSAGTDYGYTF. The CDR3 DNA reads TGCAGCGCTGGGACAGACTATGGCTACACCTTC. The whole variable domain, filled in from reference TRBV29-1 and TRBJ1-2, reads SAVISQKPSRDICQRGTSLTIQCQVDSQVTMMFWYRQQPGQSLTLIATANQGSEATYESGFVIDKFPISRPNLTFSTLTVSNMSPEDSSIYLCSAGTDYGYTFGSGTRLTVV.

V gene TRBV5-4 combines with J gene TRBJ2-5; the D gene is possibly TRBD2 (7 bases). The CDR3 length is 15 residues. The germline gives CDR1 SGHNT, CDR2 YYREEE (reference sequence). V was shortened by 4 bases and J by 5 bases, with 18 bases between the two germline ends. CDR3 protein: CASSPGGRGVETQYF. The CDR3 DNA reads TGTGCCAGCAGCCCGGGGGGCAGGGGCGTCGAGACCCAGTACTTC.

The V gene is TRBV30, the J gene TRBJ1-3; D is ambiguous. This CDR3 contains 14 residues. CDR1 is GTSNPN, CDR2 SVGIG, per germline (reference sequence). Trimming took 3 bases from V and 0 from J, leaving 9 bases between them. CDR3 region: CAWSLDSSGNTIYF. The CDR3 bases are TGTGCCTGGAGCCTAGATAGCTCTGGAAACACCATATATTTT.

CDR3 coding DNA: TGTGCCAGCAGCTTCAGGGTCTTACCCTCTGGGGCCAACGTCCTGACTTTC. Protein: CASSFRVLPSGANVLTF. V usage is TRBV5-4 and J usage is TRBJ2-6; D is possibly TRBD1 (5 bases). Trimming shortened V by 2 bases and J by 0 bases, and 12 bases separated the two germline ends. CDR3 size: 17 residues. Germline CDR1 and CDR2: SGHNT and YYREEE (reference sequence).

The CDR3 region is CASSEAGVGGPEAFF. The CDR3, as DNA: TGTGCCAGCAGCGAGGCGGGGGTTGGGGGCCCTGAAGCTTTCTTT. V and J are TRBV7-9 and TRBJ1-1, with D maybe TRBD1 (6 bases). With 5 bases removed from V and 6 bases from J, the gap between germline ends came to 19 bases. There are 15 residues in the CDR3. CDR1 SEHNR and CDR2 FQNEAQ come from the germline V gene (reference sequence).

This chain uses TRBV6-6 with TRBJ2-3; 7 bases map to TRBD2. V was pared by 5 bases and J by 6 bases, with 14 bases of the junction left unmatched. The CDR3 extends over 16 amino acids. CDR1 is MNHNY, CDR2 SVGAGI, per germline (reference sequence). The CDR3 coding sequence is TGTGCCAGCAGTCCCGGACCGACTAGCCTTACGGATACGCAGTATTTT. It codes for CASSPGPTSLTDTQYF.

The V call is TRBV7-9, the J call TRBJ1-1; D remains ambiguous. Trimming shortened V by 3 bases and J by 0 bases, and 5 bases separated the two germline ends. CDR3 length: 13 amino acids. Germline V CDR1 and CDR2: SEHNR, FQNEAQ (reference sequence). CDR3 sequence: CASSFTLNTEAFF. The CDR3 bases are TGTGCCAGCAGCTTCACTTTGAACACTGAAGCTTTCTTT.